This T cell receptor beta chain stems from a study of OX40 agonist ivuxolimab in advanced cancers. Some background on the complete study: Ivuxolimab was an agonistic, fully human IgG2 monoclonal antibody directed against OX40 (CD134), a costimulatory receptor. The paper reports the monotherapy dose-escalation portion (N of about 52 patients) of the phase I ivuxolimab trial. Intravenous ivuxolimab was administered to patients every 2 weeks at six dose levels: 0.01, 0.1, 0.3, 1.5, 3 and 10 mg/kg. The dose-escalation cohort was 82.7% male with a mean age of around 62 years, ranging from roughly 20 to 80. Partial responses were achieved by three dose-escalation patients, of whom one had hepatocellular carcinoma and two had cutaneous melanoma. Peripheral TCRbeta sequencing was intended to test whether TCR sequence diversity was altered and clonal T-cell expansion was caused by ivuxolimab. Prior anti-PD-1, anti-PD-L1 or anti-CTLA-4 therapy was permitted, and roughly two fifths of dose-escalation patients had received checkpoint inhibitors. Of the 50 or so patients in dose escalation, some 20 had hepatocellular carcinoma, around 15 had melanoma, 9 had renal cell carcinoma and 9 had head and neck cancer.

To sequence the TCRbeta CDR3 region, genomic DNA was isolated from the sorted cells. The immunoSEQ Assay was used for sequencing of TCRbeta CDR3 regions. TCRdb stores this immuneACCESS table with in-frame sequences only. Part of the clones is absent; in the studies checked, under half of the shortfall reflects unresolved V genes, and no reason is known for the rest. This sample gives 50,000 to 65,000 clones in total; around 89% of them show up just once. The ten largest clones take up 15% to 20% of the sample. Patients with a history of autoimmune disease or receiving systemic immunosuppression were excluded from the trial. In every dose cohort, peripheral blood was drawn for TCR sequencing at baseline, cycle 4 day 1, and cycle 7 day 1. The samples were drawn from a first-in-human, open-label, multicenter phase I dose-escalation trial of ivuxolimab. The trial enrolled adults with locally advanced or metastatic head and neck squamous cell, hepatocellular, melanoma or renal cell carcinoma. Before TCR sequencing, CD4+ and CD8+ T cells were separately sorted from peripheral blood.

CDR1 and CDR2 are read off the germline V gene as SGHRS and YFSETQ. The CDR3 sequence holds 15 residues, the cysteine and phenylalanine included. Only the CDR3 part of the read is kept: 45 bases, read in frame from the first base. This clone was counted a single time. Its antigen target is currently unknown. The junction differs from germline at one of its ends, possibly a read error. The sample holds other DNA sequences that translate to the same CDR3. What the work shows at the level of the full study, not this receptor alone: The antigen specificity of the peripheral T cells that underwent clonal expansion was not determined. After ivuxolimab, more expanded clones were found on average in CD8+ T cells than in CD4+ T cells. Low levels of normalized T-cell clonal expansion were also shown by some nonresponding patients. In the 0.1-3.0 mg/kg groups, partial responders were among the patients with the lowest normalized peripheral clonal expansion, particularly in CD8+ T cells. At doses of 0.1 to 3.0 mg/kg, clonal expansion of both CD4+ and CD8+ T cells in blood was seen between baseline and week 6.

The chain joins TRBV5-1 to TRBJ2-7; the D gene cannot be resolved reliably. The material sequenced was CD4+ or CD8+ T cells sorted from blood, taken in a trial of the OX40 agonist ivuxolimab. This TCR was sampled from an adult with an advanced solid tumor such as melanoma, head and neck, liver or kidney cancer. In nucleotides, the sequence is TGTGCCAGCAGCTTCGCGGTATCCCACCGGGACGAGCAGTACTTC. This encodes CASSFAVSHRDEQYF.